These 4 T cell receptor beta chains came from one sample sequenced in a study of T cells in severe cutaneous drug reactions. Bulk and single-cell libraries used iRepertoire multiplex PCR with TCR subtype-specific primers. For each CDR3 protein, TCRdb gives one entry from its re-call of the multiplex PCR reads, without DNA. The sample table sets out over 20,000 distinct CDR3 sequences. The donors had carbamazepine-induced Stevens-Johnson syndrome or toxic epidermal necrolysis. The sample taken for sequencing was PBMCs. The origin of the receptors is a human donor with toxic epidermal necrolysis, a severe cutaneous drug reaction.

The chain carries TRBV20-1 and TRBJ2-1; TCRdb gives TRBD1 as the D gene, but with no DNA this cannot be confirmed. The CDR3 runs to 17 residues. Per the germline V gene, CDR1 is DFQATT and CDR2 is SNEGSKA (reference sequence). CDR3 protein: CSADLIARESSYNEQFF.

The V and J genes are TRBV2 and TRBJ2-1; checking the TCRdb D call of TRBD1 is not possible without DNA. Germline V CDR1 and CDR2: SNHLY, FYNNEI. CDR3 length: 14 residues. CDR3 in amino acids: CASRDRGILNEQFF.

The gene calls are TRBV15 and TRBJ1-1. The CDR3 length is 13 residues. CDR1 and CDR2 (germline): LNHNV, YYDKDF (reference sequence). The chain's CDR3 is CATIDYPRAEAFF.

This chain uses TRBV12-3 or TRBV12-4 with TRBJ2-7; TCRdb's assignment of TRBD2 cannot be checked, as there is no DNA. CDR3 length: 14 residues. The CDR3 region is CASSLRGPSDEQYF.